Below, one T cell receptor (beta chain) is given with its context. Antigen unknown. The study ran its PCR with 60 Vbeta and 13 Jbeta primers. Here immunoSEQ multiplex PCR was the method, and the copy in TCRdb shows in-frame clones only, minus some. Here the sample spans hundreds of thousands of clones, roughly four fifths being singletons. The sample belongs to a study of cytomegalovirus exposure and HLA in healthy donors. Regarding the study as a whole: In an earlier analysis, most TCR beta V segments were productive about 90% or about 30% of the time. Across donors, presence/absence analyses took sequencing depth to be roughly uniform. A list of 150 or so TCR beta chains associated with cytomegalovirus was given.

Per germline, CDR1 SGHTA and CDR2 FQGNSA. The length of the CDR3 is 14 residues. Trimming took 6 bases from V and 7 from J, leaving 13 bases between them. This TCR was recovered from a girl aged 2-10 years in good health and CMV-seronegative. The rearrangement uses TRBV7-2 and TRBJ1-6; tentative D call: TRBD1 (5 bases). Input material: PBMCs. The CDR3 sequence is CASRPGQKNSPLHF. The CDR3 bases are TGTGCCAGCAGGCCAGGACAAAAGAATTCACCCCTCCACTTT.